This T cell receptor (beta chain) is drawn from a study of metastatic and nonmetastatic thyroid tumors. Overall study context: The authors compared repertoires across blood and tumor or nodule tissue from malignant and benign thyroid patients.

With V trimmed by 0 bases and J by 5 bases, 6 bases remained unmatched. The CDR3 loop spans 15 amino acids. In the original workflow: A distant-metastasis classifier for papillary thyroid cancer was built using CDR3 differences across clinicopathological groups. TCRdb re-clonotyped the PCR reads via MiXCR. The V and J calls were not made by the authors but by TCRdb's processing. In the table there are about 69,000 clones, 14% of which are singletons. This clone was recorded at least ten times. Treatment of any kind had been given to no patient before thyroid surgery. This clonotype was sampled from a male donor with papillary thyroid cancer or a benign thyroid nodule (not recorded which). Some clones in this sample may be carry-over from other donors' samples. Source material: blood. The rearrangement joins TRBV12-3 or TRBV12-4 to TRBJ2-5, with 7 nucleotides matching TRBD1. This CDR3 reads CASSLATGDRETQYF. In DNA form, the CDR3 reads TGTGCCAGCAGTTTAGCTACAGGGGATCGTGAGACCCAGTACTTC.